This T cell receptor beta chain was identified during a study of CD8+ T cells in alopecia areata. There are 14 residues in the CDR3. The germline gives CDR1 SNHLY, CDR2 FYNNEI. The V segment lost 8 bases and the J segment 9 bases; nucleotides outside the gene matches: 10. Extracted from the samples, RNA was reverse transcribed into cDNA to serve as the sequencing template. Profiling relied on immunoSEQ multiplex PCR, and the TCRdb table lists in-frame clones only, not all of them. This table has some 5,000 clones, about 60% appearing once. Peripheral blood and lesional scalp punch biopsies were taken from alopecia areata patients.

This chain joins TRBV2 and TRBJ1-6, with 7 bases matching TRBD1. Sequenced material: skin, taken at week 0. The receptor comes from a human donor with alopecia areata. The CDR3 DNA follows: TGTGCCAGCGCTACTGACAGGGCAGGTTCACCCCTCCACTTT. It is translated as CASATDRAGSPLHF.